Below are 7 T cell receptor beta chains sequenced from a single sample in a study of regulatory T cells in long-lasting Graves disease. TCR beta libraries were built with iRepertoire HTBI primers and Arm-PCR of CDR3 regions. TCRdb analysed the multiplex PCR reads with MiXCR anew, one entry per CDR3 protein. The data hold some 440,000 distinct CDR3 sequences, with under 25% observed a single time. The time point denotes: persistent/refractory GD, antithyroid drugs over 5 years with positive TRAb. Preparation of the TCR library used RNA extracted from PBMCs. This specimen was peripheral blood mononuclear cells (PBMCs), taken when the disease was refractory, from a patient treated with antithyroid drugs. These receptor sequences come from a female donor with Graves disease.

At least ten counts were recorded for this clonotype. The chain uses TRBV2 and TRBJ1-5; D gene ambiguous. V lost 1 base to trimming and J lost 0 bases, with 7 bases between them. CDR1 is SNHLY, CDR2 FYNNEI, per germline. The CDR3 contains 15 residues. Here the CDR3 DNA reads TGTGCCAGCAGTGAAGGGGCAGCTAGCAATCAGCCCCAGCATTTT. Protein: CASSEGAASNQPQHF.

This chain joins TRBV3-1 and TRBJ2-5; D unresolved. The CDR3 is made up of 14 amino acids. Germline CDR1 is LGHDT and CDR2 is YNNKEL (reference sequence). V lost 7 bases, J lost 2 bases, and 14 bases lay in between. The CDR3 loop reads CASIGTEEQETQYF. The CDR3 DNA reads TGTGCCAGCATTGGTACAGAGGAACAAGAGACCCAGTACTTC.

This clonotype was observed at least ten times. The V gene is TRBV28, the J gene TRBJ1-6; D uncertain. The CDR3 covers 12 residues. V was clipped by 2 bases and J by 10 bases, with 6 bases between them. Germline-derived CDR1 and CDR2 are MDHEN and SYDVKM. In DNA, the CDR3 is TGTGCCAGCAGTTTAAAGCGCTCACCCCTCCACTTT. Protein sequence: CASSLKRSPLHF. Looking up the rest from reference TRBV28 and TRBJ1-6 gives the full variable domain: DVKVTQSSRYLVKRTGEKVFLECVQDMDHENMFWYRQDPGLGLRLIYFSYDVKMKEKGDIPEGYSVSREKKERFSLILESASTNQTSMYLCASSLKRSPLHFGNGTRLTVT.

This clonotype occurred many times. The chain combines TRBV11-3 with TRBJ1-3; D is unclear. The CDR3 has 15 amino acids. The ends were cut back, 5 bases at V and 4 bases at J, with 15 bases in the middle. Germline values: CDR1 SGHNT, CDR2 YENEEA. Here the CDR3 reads CASSPSRSGGNTIYF. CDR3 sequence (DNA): TGTGCCAGCAGCCCAAGCAGGTCCGGCGGAAACACCATATATTTT.

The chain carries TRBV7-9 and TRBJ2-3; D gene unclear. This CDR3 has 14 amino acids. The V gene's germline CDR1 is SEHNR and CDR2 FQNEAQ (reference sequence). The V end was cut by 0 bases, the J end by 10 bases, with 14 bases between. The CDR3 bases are TGTGCCAGCAGCTTAGCCGACCTTGGGGTGTCGCAGTATTTT. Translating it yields CASSLADLGVSQYF.

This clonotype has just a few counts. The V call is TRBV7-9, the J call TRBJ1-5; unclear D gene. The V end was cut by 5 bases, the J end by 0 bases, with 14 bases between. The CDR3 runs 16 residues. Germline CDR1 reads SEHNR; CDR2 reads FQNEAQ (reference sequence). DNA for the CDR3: TGTGCCAGCAGCCGTCAGAGGGTGAATAGCAATCAGCCCCAGCATTTT. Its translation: CASSRQRVNSNQPQHF.

The CDR3 coding sequence is TGCGCCAGCAGCCAAGATCAAAGATCCAATCAGCCCCAGCATTTT. Translated, it gives CASSQDQRSNQPQHF. V usage is TRBV4-1 and J usage is TRBJ1-5; D is ambiguous. From germline, CDR1 is MGHRA and CDR2 YSYEKL. The CDR3 is 15 amino acids. Trimming shortened V by 0 bases and J by 3 bases, and 9 bases separated the two germline ends.